One and the same sample provided the 26 T cell receptor beta chains below, sequenced in a study of T cell changes during pregnancy in multiple sclerosis. Method: immunoSEQ multiplex PCR; TCRdb's copy keeps in-frame clones and lacks some. The sample has tens of thousands of clones; 85% to 95% are singletons. The sequences come from peripheral blood, collected in the third trimester of pregnancy. The receptors were gathered from a female donor with multiple sclerosis, enrolled in a pregnancy study.

The chain links TRBV5-6 to TRBJ2-1; 12 nucleotides line up with TRBD2. After removal of 3 bases from V and 10 bases from J, the junction contained 17 bases not matched to a gene. Germline CDR1 and CDR2: SGHDT and YYEEEE. This CDR3 spans 18 amino acids. CDR3 protein: CASSWKLAGGRSSGEQFF. The CDR3 coding sequence is TGTGCCAGCAGCTGGAAGCTAGCGGGAGGGAGGAGTTCGGGGGAGCAGTTCTTC. The complete variable domain, with remaining parts taken from reference TRBV5-6 and TRBJ2-1, reads DAGVTQSPTHLIKTRGQQVTLRCSPKSGHDTVSWYQQALGQGPQFIFQYYEEEERQRGNFPDRFSGHQFPNYSSELNVNALLLGDSALYLCASSWKLAGGRSSGEQFFGPGTRLTVL.

This clone was detected only once. The rearrangement uses TRBV18 and TRBJ2-1; D is uncertain. The length of the CDR3 is 14 residues. V shed 2 bases and J shed 5 bases, with 10 bases lying between them. In germline, CDR1 is KGHSH, CDR2 LQKENI. The CDR3 coding sequence is TGTGCCAGCTCACCATCGTTCGAGAACAATGAGCAGTTCTTC. The encoded protein is CASSPSFENNEQFF. The full variable domain, rest sourced from reference TRBV18 and TRBJ2-1, is NAGVMQNPRHLVRRRGQEARLRCSPMKGHSHVYWYRQLPEEGLKFMVYLQKENIIDESGMPKERFSAEFPKEGPSILRIQQVVRGDSAAYFCASSPSFENNEQFFGPGTRLTVL.

V is TRBV5-1 and J is TRBJ2-2; TRBD1 aligns across 10 bases. This CDR3 is 16 amino acids long. The germline gives CDR1 SGHRS, CDR2 YFSETQ. V shed 3 bases, J shed 5 bases, and the junction held 7 bases outside the gene matches. CDR3 in DNA: TGCGCCAGCAGCTCAACGGGACAGGGGAAAACCGGGGAGCTGTTTTTT. Translating gives CASSSTGQGKTGELFF.

The CDR3 DNA sequence: TGTGCCAGCAGCGATCTAGTGGCCTCGATCTACAATGAGCAGTTCTTC. It translates to CASSDLVASIYNEQFF. The chain links TRBV7-2 to TRBJ2-1; D unresolved. This CDR3 is 16 amino acids long. Germline V CDR1 and CDR2: SGHTA, FQGNSA. Trimming left V 5 bases short and J 3 bases short, with 17 bases between.

This clone was detected once. DNA for the CDR3: TGCGCCAGCAGCTTGTTCCCCCCGGCCGGGGAGCTGTTTTTT. Its protein is CASSLFPPAGELFF. The rearrangement uses TRBV5-1 and TRBJ2-2; D is unresolved. The CDR3 has 14 residues. Germline CDR1 and CDR2: SGHRS and YFSETQ. Trimming stripped 1 base from V and 6 bases from J, with 10 bases between. The full variable domain, rest sourced from reference TRBV5-1 and TRBJ2-2, is KAGVTQTPRYLIKTRGQQVTLSCSPISGHRSVSWYQQTPGQGLQFLFEYFSETQRNKGNFPGRFSGRQFSNSRSEMNVSTLELGDSALYLCASSLFPPAGELFFGEGSRLTVL.

This clone was found once. V usage is TRBV5-1 and J usage is TRBJ2-7, with D possibly TRBD1 on 6 matching bases. The CDR3 has 14 residues. The V gene lost 5 bases and the J gene lost 0 bases, with 12 bases spanning the gap. The germline V gene has CDR1 SGHRS and CDR2 YFSETQ. CDR3 in amino acids: CASRMTGGSYEQYF. In nucleotides, the CDR3 is TGCGCCAGCAGAATGACAGGAGGCTCCTACGAGCAGTACTTC.

The chain employs TRBV10-3 and TRBJ1-5; 10 nucleotides align to TRBD1. The CDR3 covers 12 residues. Per the germline V gene, CDR1 is ENHRY and CDR2 is SYGVKD. After removal of 2 bases from V and 11 bases from J, the junction contained 0 bases not matched to a gene. The CDR3 nucleotides are TGTGCCATCAGTGAGGGACAGGGGGCCCAGCATTTT. The encoded protein is CAISEGQGAQHF.

The V and J genes are TRBV19 and TRBJ2-1; 12 bases line up with TRBD2. CDR3 length: 13 amino acids. V was clipped by 4 bases and J by 13 bases; unmatched bases: 5. Germline lookup yields CDR1 LNHDA and CDR2 SQIVND (reference sequence). The CDR3 reads CASSTSGRASQFF. As DNA, the CDR3 is TGTGCCAGTAGTACTAGCGGGAGGGCCTCCCAGTTCTTC. The entire variable domain, with the rest obtained from reference TRBV19 and TRBJ2-1, is as follows: DGGITQSPKYLFRKEGQNVTLSCEQNLNHDAMYWYRQDPGQGLRLIYYSQIVNDFQKGDIAEGYSVSREKKESFPLTVTSAQKNPTAFYLCASSTSGRASQFFGPGTRLTVL.

The chain joins TRBV5-1 to TRBJ1-4; 7 bases map to TRBD1. The CDR3 length is 15 residues. With 5 bases clipped from V and 3 bases from J, the junction kept 7 bases outside the gene matches. Germline-derived CDR1 and CDR2 are SGHRS and YFSETQ. The CDR3 DNA is TGCGCCAGCAGTTTGACTCAGGGGGCTAATGAAAAACTGTTTTTT. It specifies CASSLTQGANEKLFF.

The chain has TRBV30 and TRBJ2-7, with 8 bases identical to TRBD1. Germline lookup yields CDR1 GTSNPN and CDR2 SVGIG (reference sequence). J lost 6 bases, V lost 7 bases, and 11 bases had no gene match. This CDR3 is built from 13 residues. The CDR3 reads CALSWTGLSEQYF. CDR3 coding DNA: TGTGCCTTGAGCTGGACAGGGTTAAGCGAGCAGTACTTC.

The chain employs TRBV28 and TRBJ1-2, with TRBD1 identical over 7 bases. The CDR3 totals 14 residues. CDR1 is MDHEN, CDR2 SYDVKM, per germline. The ends lost 5 bases at V and 7 bases at J; junction bases unmatched: 10. The CDR3 spells CASSPGQSFSGYTF. The CDR3 bases are TGTGCCAGCAGTCCGGGACAGTCTTTTAGTGGCTACACCTTC.

The rearrangement joins TRBV27 to TRBJ2-3; 11 bases match TRBD2. Germline assignment: CDR1 MNHEY and CDR2 SMNVEV (reference sequence). This CDR3 has 14 residues. Losses at the gene ends were 6 bases for V and 6 bases for J; bases not matched to a gene: 5. CDR3 amino acids: CASSRLAGYDTQYF. CDR3 DNA: TGTGCCAGCAGCCGACTAGCGGGATATGATACGCAGTATTTT.

V and J are TRBV6-1 and TRBJ2-5, with D tentatively TRBD2 (5 bases). The CDR3 has 13 amino acids. The germline CDR1 and CDR2 sequences are MNHNS and SASEGT. Trimming stripped 5 bases from V and 1 base from J, with 8 bases between. The CDR3 DNA sequence: TGTGCCAGCAGTAACGGACTCCAAGAGACCCAGTACTTC. Protein product: CASSNGLQETQYF.

V usage is TRBV5-1 and J usage is TRBJ1-3; unclear D gene. V lost 3 bases and J 0 bases, leaving 4 bases between the germline ends. The CDR3 has 13 amino acids. The germline gives CDR1 SGHRS, CDR2 YFSETQ. The CDR3 region is CASSSFSGNTIYF. The CDR3 coding sequence is TGCGCCAGCAGCTCGTTCTCTGGAAACACCATATATTTT.

The chain recombines TRBV19 with TRBJ2-5; 8 bases match TRBD1. This CDR3 spans 13 amino acids. Germline loops: CDR1 LNHDA, CDR2 SQIVND (reference sequence). V dropped 4 bases and J dropped 5; count of bases not matched to a gene: 3. CDR3 sequence (DNA): TGTGCCAGTAGTAAACGACAGGGGGAGACCCAGTACTTC. Its translation: CASSKRQGETQYF.

This clone has a single count. The rearrangement joins TRBV6-5 to TRBJ2-7; TRBD1 agrees at 8 bases. V shed 6 bases and J 6 bases; nucleotides not matched to a gene: 7. CDR1 and CDR2 from the germline V gene are MNHEY and SVGAGI. There are 13 residues in the CDR3. The CDR3 is CASRVRGQVEQYF. In DNA form, the CDR3 reads TGTGCCAGCAGGGTCAGGGGGCAGGTCGAGCAGTACTTC.

CDR3 DNA: TGTGCCAGCAGTGGGATACAGAGTTTGTTCGGGGCCAACGTCCTGACTTTC. Protein: CASSGIQSLFGANVLTF. The chain links TRBV6-1 to TRBJ2-6, with D uncertain. Germline V lookup: CDR1 MNHNS, CDR2 SASEGT. Trimming left V 4 bases short and J 4 bases short, with 17 bases between. CDR3 length: 17 amino acids.

The CDR3 DNA follows: TGTGCCTGGAGTGTATTAGAAGGCACAGATACGCAGTATTTT. Translation gives CAWSVLEGTDTQYF. J is TRBJ2-3 and V is TRBV30; D remains unclear. The V end lost 0 bases, the J end lost 1 base, and 8 bases lay between the germline ends. This CDR3 is built from 14 residues. Looked up from germline, CDR1 is GTSNPN and CDR2 is SVGIG (reference sequence).

This sequence joins TRBV7-8 and TRBJ2-4; perhaps TRBD2 as D (5 bases). From germline, CDR1 is SGHVS and CDR2 FQNEAQ. The CDR3 runs 17 residues. V lost 5 bases and J 2 bases, leaving 19 bases between the germline ends. CDR3 DNA sequence: TGTGCCAGCAGCCCCCGTCGGAGGAATTGGACCAAAAACATTCAGTACTTC. Its protein product is CASSPRRRNWTKNIQYF. The entire variable domain, with the rest obtained from reference TRBV7-8 and TRBJ2-4, is as follows: GAGVSQSPRYKVAKRGQDVALRCDPISGHVSLFWYQQALGQGPEFLTYFQNEAQLDKSGLPSDRFFAERPEGSVSTLKIQRTQQEDSAVYLCASSPRRRNWTKNIQYFGAGTRLSVL.

This sequence joins TRBV19 and TRBJ2-1; perhaps TRBD2 as D (5 bases). V gave up 3 bases and J gave up 12 bases, with 15 bases separating them. CDR3 size: 13 residues. Germline CDR1 reads LNHDA; CDR2 reads SQIVND (reference sequence). As DNA, the CDR3 is TGTGCCAGTAGTATGTTAGAGCCAGCGGTGCAGTTCTTC. This gives the protein CASSMLEPAVQFF.

The V call is TRBV20-1, the J call TRBJ2-7; tentatively, D is TRBD1 (6 bases). Trimming took off 5 bases at V and 12 bases at J, with 17 bases between the two ends. Per germline, CDR1 DFQATT and CDR2 SNEGSKA (reference sequence). CDR3 size: 11 residues. CDR3 in amino acids: CSAPDTGTRYF. DNA for the CDR3: TGCAGTGCTCCCGATACAGGGACCAGGTACTTC.

This chain connects TRBV19 to TRBJ1-1, with 9 nucleotides matching TRBD1. The CDR3 extends over 16 amino acids. Germline V gives CDR1 LNHDA, CDR2 SQIVND (reference sequence). V was pared by 4 bases and J by 0 bases, with 6 bases of the junction left unmatched. CDR3 in DNA: TGTGCCAGTAGTACTCACAGGGGGCAAGTGAACACTGAAGCTTTCTTT. It translates to CASSTHRGQVNTEAFF.

The chain couples TRBV28 to TRBJ1-4; TRBD1 matches 10 bases. With V trimmed by 0 bases and J by 5 bases, 6 bases remained unmatched. The V gene's germline CDR1 is MDHEN and CDR2 SYDVKM. The CDR3 consists of 17 residues. The CDR3 is CASSLWGTGEENEKLFF. CDR3 DNA: TGTGCCAGCAGTTTATGGGGGACAGGGGAGGAGAATGAAAAACTGTTTTTT. The full variable domain, completed using reference TRBV28 and TRBJ1-4, is DVKVTQSSRYLVKRTGEKVFLECVQDMDHENMFWYRQDPGLGLRLIYFSYDVKMKEKGDIPEGYSVSREKKERFSLILESASTNQTSMYLCASSLWGTGEENEKLFFGSGTQLSVL.

The chain's CDR3 is CASSVDQGGYGYTF. DNA for the CDR3: TGTGCCAGCAGCGTAGACCAGGGGGGCTATGGCTACACCTTC. This chain links TRBV9 with TRBJ1-2, with TRBD1 matching 7 bases. Germline V gene lookup returns CDR1 SGDLS and CDR2 YYNGEE. This CDR3 contains 14 residues. The junction had 3 bases not matched to a gene; V was cut back by 0 bases and J by 4 bases. Looking up the rest from reference TRBV9 and TRBJ1-2 gives the full variable domain: DSGVTQTPKHLITATGQRVTLRCSPRSGDLSVYWYQQSLDQGLQFLIQYYNGEERAKGNILERFSAQQFPDLHSELNLSSLELGDSALYFCASSVDQGGYGYTFGSGTRLTVV.

A single count supports this clone. The chain is built from TRBV9 and TRBJ1-4, with 8 bases matching TRBD1. The germline gives CDR1 SGDLS, CDR2 YYNGEE. V lost 4 bases, J lost 3 bases, and 14 bases stayed unmatched. The CDR3 has 18 amino acids. CDR3 in amino acids: CASSPRGQGASPNEKLFF. CDR3 sequence (DNA): TGTGCCAGCAGCCCCCGCGGGCAGGGGGCGTCCCCTAATGAAAAACTGTTTTTT.

This chain uses TRBV18 with TRBJ2-5; D uncertain. The CDR3 sequence is 14 residues long. Germline V gene lookup returns CDR1 KGHSH and CDR2 LQKENI. V was cut by 3 bases and J by 1 base, with 9 bases left in between. The CDR3 region is CASSPDTPQETQYF. The DNA of the CDR3 is TGTGCCAGCTCACCCGACACACCCCAAGAGACCCAGTACTTC.